A selection of T cell receptor beta chains follows, all from one sample in a study of identical twins. Each CDR3 protein is one row after TCRdb ran MiXCR on the 5' RACE reads. This table has hundreds of thousands of distinct CDR3 sequences, 18% appearing once. These data also formed part of another study, on T cells expressing NK-cell markers.

Sequenced input: PBMCs. These receptors came from a woman between 18 and 29 years old in good health. The CDR3 runs from the conserved cysteine through the conserved F or W. The order of the fields is V gene, J gene, clone size, D gene, CDR3 DNA, CDR3 protein. A D gene is named only where the DNA matches it firmly. Clone size is given for some rows only: seen once, a few or many times, or a class if the clone is expanded.

>TRBV3-1|TRBJ2-7|.|.
TGTGCCAGCAGCCAAGTTTGGGACGGTACCTACGAGCAGTACTTC
CASSQVWDGTYEQYF
>TRBV5-1|TRBJ2-7|.|TRBD2
TGCGCCAGCAGCTTCAATCGCGGGGGGACTTTCTACGAGCAGTACTTC
CASSFNRGGTFYEQYF
>TRBV12-3/TRBV12-4|TRBJ2-3|few|TRBD2
TGTGCCAGCAGTTTAATGGCGGGGGGTACAGATACGCAGTATTTT
CASSLMAGGTDTQYF
>TRBV5-1|TRBJ2-2|few|.
TGCGCCAGCAGCCCCAGTCCGAACACCGGGGAGCTGTTTTTT
CASSPSPNTGELFF
>TRBV20-1|TRBJ2-6|.|.
TGCAGTAGCCGGAGCTCTGGGGCCAACGTCCTGACTTTC
CSSRSSGANVLTF
>TRBV2|TRBJ1-2|many|.
TGTGCCAGCAGTGACCGGATCTACTATGGCTACACCTTC
CASSDRIYYGYTF
>TRBV20-1|TRBJ2-7|few|.
TGCAGTGCTAGAGATCAGGTTTCGAACAGGCTTTCCAAGCAGTACTTC
CSARDQVSNRLSKQYF
>TRBV7-7|TRBJ2-5|few|.
TGTGCCAGCAGCTTAGCGGGAGTTGTAGAGACCCAGTACTTC
CASSLAGVVETQYF
>TRBV7-2|TRBJ2-3|once|.
TGTGCCAGCAGCTTAATCGGACCAACCACAGATACGCAGTATTTT
CASSLIGPTTDTQYF
>TRBV7-2|TRBJ2-2|.|.
TGTGCCAGCAGCTTCTTTTGGCGGGGTGGGTCCGGGGAGCTGTTTTTT
CASSFFWRGGSGELFF
>TRBV4-3|TRBJ2-7|medium-sized|.
TGCGCCAGCAGCCAAGGTCAGAGGGGGACCTACGAGCAGTACTTC
CASSQGQRGTYEQYF
>TRBV20-1|TRBJ2-4|.|TRBD2
TGCAGTGCTAGAGATACTAGCGGATACCCCAAAAACATTCAGTACTTC
CSARDTSGYPKNIQYF
>TRBV29-1|TRBJ1-4|.|TRBD1
TGCAGCGCGTCACAGGGGGGGAATGAAAAACTGTTTTTT
CSASQGGNEKLFF
>TRBV7-2|TRBJ2-5|.|.
TGTGCCAGCAGCTTATTTGGGGCGGGAGAGACCCAGTACTTC
CASSLFGAGETQYF
>TRBV6-2/TRBV6-3|TRBJ1-4|.|TRBD1
TGTGCCAGCAGTCGTAGGGGGCTGAATGAAAAACTGTTTTTT
CASSRRGLNEKLFF